This T cell receptor beta chain derives from a study of blood T cells in healthy people across ages. PCR was performed a second time for roughly 7 to 11 cycles using a sample-barcoded 5' primer and a J-beta primer mix. Each cDNA molecule was tagged by a template-switch adaptor that had 12 random nucleotides. Via MiXCR, TCRdb re-called the 5' RACE reads, giving one row per CDR3 protein. The sample holds about 1,500,000 distinct CDR3 sequences; roughly 27% are singletons and the top ten take roughly 8.2%. Only a few counts were recorded for this clonotype. Total RNA was isolated from each sample in quantities of at least 5 micrograms. The CDR3 has 15 residues. Looked up from germline, CDR1 is SNHLY and CDR2 is FYNNEI. V lost 2 bases, J lost 2 bases, and 13 bases lay in between.

Sequencing input: blood. The genes are TRBV2 and TRBJ2-7; the D gene is possibly TRBD1 (5 bases). This clonotype was obtained from a woman in her thirties in good health. The CDR3 nucleotides are TGTGCCAGCAGTGAAAAAGGGGCGGCGCCCTACGAGCAGTACTTC. Amino acid sequence: CASSEKGAAPYEQYF.